This is a list of T cell receptor beta chains from one sample in a study of blood T cells in healthy people across ages. TCRdb re-called the 5' RACE reads through MiXCR, storing one row per CDR3 protein. The sample contains 600,000 to 1,000,000 distinct CDR3 sequences, roughly 25% of which appear only once. These data were also filed under a second study, of T cells of mothers and their children.

Sequenced input: blood. The receptors shown here come from a boy between 10 and 17 years old in good health. The CDR3 runs from the conserved cysteine through the conserved F or W. A D gene is named only where the DNA matches it firmly. Not every row has a clone size; where given, it reads once, few, many or a size class.

d_gene: NA
abundance: few
j_gene: TRBJ2-3
v_gene: TRBV11-1
CDR3aa: CASSLAGVGGTDTQYF
CDR3nt: TGTGCCAGCAGCTTAGCCGGCGTTGGGGGCACAGATACGCAGTATTTT

d_gene: TRBD2
abundance: NA
j_gene: TRBJ2-5
v_gene: TRBV28
CDR3aa: CASSSQTSGGAETQYF
CDR3nt: TGTGCCAGCAGTTCCCAAACTAGCGGGGGGGCAGAGACCCAGTACTTC

d_gene: TRBD2
abundance: few
j_gene: TRBJ2-1
v_gene: TRBV7-3
CDR3aa: CASSLGGDGEQFF
CDR3nt: TGTGCCAGCAGCTTAGGGGGGGACGGGGAGCAGTTCTTC

d_gene: NA
abundance: few
j_gene: TRBJ1-4
v_gene: TRBV10-3
CDR3aa: CAISESVGKLFF
CDR3nt: TGTGCCATCAGTGAGTCCGTTGGAAAACTGTTTTTT

d_gene: NA
abundance: NA
j_gene: TRBJ2-1
v_gene: TRBV11-1
CDR3aa: CASSTPGPSSYNEQFF
CDR3nt: TGTGCCAGCAGCACGCCGGGACCAAGCTCCTACAATGAGCAGTTCTTC

d_gene: TRBD2
abundance: NA
j_gene: TRBJ2-1
v_gene: TRBV6-2/TRBV6-3
CDR3aa: CASRSSGGNEQFF
CDR3nt: TGTGCCAGCAGGTCGAGCGGGGGGAATGAGCAGTTCTTC

d_gene: NA
abundance: many
j_gene: TRBJ2-5
v_gene: TRBV6-6
CDR3aa: CASSYLETQYF
CDR3nt: TGTGCCAGCAGTTACCTGGAGACCCAGTACTTC

d_gene: TRBD2
abundance: NA
j_gene: TRBJ2-1
v_gene: TRBV6-2/TRBV6-3
CDR3aa: CASSRVQRLAMGNEQFF
CDR3nt: TGTGCCAGCAGCCGGGTACAGAGACTAGCGATGGGCAATGAGCAGTTCTTC

d_gene: TRBD1
abundance: few
j_gene: TRBJ1-6
v_gene: TRBV12-3/TRBV12-4
CDR3aa: CASSPKGANSPLHF
CDR3nt: TGTGCCAGCAGTCCTAAGGGGGCTAATTCACCCCTCCACTTT

d_gene: NA
abundance: NA
j_gene: TRBJ1-2
v_gene: TRBV7-2
CDR3aa: CASTRPPLDYGYTF
CDR3nt: TGTGCCAGCACCCGTCCTCCCCTCGACTATGGCTACACCTTC

d_gene: NA
abundance: NA
j_gene: TRBJ2-5
v_gene: TRBV29-1
CDR3aa: CSVGPGGRIETQYF
CDR3nt: TGCAGCGTCGGCCCAGGGGGGCGGATTGAGACCCAGTACTTC

d_gene: NA
abundance: few
j_gene: TRBJ2-1
v_gene: TRBV18
CDR3aa: CASSPPVTGKRYNEQFF
CDR3nt: TGTGCCAGCTCACCACCGGTCACAGGGAAAAGGTACAATGAGCAGTTCTTC

d_gene: TRBD1
abundance: few
j_gene: TRBJ1-1
v_gene: TRBV6-5
CDR3aa: CASSWTGTMNTEAFF
CDR3nt: TGTGCCAGCAGTTGGACAGGGACCATGAACACTGAAGCTTTCTTT

d_gene: TRBD1
abundance: few
j_gene: TRBJ2-2
v_gene: TRBV7-8
CDR3aa: CASSEWGQAMNTGELFF
CDR3nt: TGTGCCAGCAGCGAATGGGGACAGGCGATGAACACCGGGGAGCTGTTTTTT

d_gene: TRBD1
abundance: NA
j_gene: TRBJ2-5
v_gene: TRBV7-6
CDR3aa: CASSSQGGGEQYF
CDR3nt: TGTGCCAGCAGCTCACAGGGGGGCGGGGAGCAGTACTTC

d_gene: NA
abundance: NA
j_gene: TRBJ1-1
v_gene: TRBV28
CDR3aa: CVSFGNLKNTEAFF
CDR3nt: TGTGTCAGCTTTGGGAATTTGAAGAACACTGAAGCTTTCTTT

d_gene: TRBD1
abundance: few
j_gene: TRBJ1-1
v_gene: TRBV12-3/TRBV12-4
CDR3aa: CASSPVTGGTEAFF
CDR3nt: TGTGCCAGCAGCCCAGTGACAGGGGGCACTGAAGCTTTCTTT

d_gene: NA
abundance: NA
j_gene: TRBJ2-1
v_gene: TRBV11-2
CDR3aa: CASSSPRDTYNEQLF
CDR3nt: TGTGCCAGCAGCTCGCCCCGGGACACCTACAATGAGCAGCTCTTC

d_gene: NA
abundance: few
j_gene: TRBJ1-2
v_gene: TRBV6-5
CDR3aa: CASSGGTSGYGYTF
CDR3nt: TGTGCCAGCAGTGGGGGGACGTCTGGGTATGGCTACACCTTC

d_gene: NA
abundance: NA
j_gene: TRBJ2-1
v_gene: TRBV12-3/TRBV12-4
CDR3aa: CASTKDRTGGEQFF
CDR3nt: TGTGCCAGCACCAAGGACAGGACCGGGGGTGAGCAGTTCTTC

d_gene: TRBD2
abundance: many
j_gene: TRBJ2-3
v_gene: TRBV3-1
CDR3aa: CASSQAFSGSTDTQYF
CDR3nt: TGTGCCAGCAGCCAAGCATTTAGCGGGAGCACAGATACGCAGTATTTT

d_gene: NA
abundance: NA
j_gene: TRBJ1-3
v_gene: TRBV6-6
CDR3aa: CASHGQGKAGNTIYF
CDR3nt: TGTGCCAGCCATGGTCAGGGGAAAGCTGGAAACACCATATATTTT